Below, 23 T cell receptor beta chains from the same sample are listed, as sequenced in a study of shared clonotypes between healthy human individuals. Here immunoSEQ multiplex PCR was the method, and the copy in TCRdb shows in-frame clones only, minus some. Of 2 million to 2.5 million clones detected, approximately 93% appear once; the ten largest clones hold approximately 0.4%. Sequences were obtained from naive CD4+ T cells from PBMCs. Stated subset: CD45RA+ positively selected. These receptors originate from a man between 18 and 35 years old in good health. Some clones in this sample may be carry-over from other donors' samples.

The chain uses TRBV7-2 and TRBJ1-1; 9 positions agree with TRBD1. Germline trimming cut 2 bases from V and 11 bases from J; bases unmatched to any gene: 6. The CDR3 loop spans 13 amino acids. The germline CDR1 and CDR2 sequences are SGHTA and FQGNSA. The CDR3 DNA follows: TGTGCCAGCAGCTTACACAGGGGGCGCAGGGCTTTCTTT. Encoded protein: CASSLHRGRRAFF.

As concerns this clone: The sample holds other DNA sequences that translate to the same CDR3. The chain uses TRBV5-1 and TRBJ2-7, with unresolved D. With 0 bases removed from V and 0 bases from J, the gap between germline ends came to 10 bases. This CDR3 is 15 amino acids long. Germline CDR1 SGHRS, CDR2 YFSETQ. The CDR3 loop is CASSLGVGFSYEQYF. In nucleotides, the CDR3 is TGCGCCAGCAGCTTGGGAGTAGGTTTCTCCTACGAGCAGTACTTC.

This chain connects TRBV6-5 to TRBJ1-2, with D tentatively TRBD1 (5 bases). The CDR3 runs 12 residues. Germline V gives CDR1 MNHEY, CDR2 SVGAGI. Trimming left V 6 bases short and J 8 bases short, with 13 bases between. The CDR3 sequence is CASSRQGFGYTF. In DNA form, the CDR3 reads TGTGCCAGCAGCCGCCAGGGCTTCGGCTACACCTTC.

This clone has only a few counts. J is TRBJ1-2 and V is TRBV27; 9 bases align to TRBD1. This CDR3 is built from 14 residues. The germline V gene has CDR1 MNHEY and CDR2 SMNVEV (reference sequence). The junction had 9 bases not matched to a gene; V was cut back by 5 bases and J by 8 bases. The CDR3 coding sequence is TGTGCCAGCAGTACCTACCCAGACAGGGGGGGCTACACCTTC. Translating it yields CASSTYPDRGGYTF.

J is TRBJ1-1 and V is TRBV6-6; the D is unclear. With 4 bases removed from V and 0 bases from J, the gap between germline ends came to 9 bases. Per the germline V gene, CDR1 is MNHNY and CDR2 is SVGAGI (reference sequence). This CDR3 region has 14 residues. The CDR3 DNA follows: TGTGCCAGCAGTTCTTTACAGCTGAACACTGAAGCTTTCTTT. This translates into CASSSLQLNTEAFF.

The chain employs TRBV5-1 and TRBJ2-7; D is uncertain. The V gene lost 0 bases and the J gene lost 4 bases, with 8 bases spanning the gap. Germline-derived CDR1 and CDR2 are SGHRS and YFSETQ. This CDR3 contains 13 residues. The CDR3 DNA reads TGCGCCAGCAGCTTGGCCATGAGTTACGAGCAGTACTTC. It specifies CASSLAMSYEQYF. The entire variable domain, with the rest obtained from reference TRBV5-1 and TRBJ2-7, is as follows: KAGVTQTPRYLIKTRGQQVTLSCSPISGHRSVSWYQQTPGQGLQFLFEYFSETQRNKGNFPGRFSGRQFSNSRSEMNVSTLELGDSALYLCASSLAMSYEQYFGPGTRLTVT.

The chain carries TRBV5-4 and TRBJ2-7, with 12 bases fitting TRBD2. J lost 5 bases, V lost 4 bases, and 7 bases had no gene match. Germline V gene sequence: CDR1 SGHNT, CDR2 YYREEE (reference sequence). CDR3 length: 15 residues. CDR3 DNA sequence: TGTGCCAGCAGCCGTCCGGGACTAGCGGGCGACGAGCAGTACTTC. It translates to CASSRPGLAGDEQYF.

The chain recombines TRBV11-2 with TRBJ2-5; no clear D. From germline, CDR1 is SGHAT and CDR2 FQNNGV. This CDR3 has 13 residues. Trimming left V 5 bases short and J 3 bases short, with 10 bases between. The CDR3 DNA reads TGTGCCAGCAGCCCGGCAGACAAAGAGACCCAGTACTTC. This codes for CASSPADKETQYF.

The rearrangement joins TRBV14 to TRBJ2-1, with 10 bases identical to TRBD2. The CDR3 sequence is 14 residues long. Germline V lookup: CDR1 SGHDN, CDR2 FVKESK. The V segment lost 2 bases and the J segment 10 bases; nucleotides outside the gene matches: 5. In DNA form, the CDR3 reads TGTGCCAGCAGCCAACTAGCGGGACTAGCGGAGCAGTTCTTC. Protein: CASSQLAGLAEQFF.

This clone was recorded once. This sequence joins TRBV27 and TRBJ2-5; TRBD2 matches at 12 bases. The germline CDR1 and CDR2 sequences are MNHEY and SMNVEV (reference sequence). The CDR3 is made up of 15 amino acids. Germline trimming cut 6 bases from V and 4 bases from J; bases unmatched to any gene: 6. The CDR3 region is CASRLKTSGRETQYF. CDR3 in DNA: TGTGCCAGCAGACTAAAGACTAGCGGGAGAGAGACCCAGTACTTC.

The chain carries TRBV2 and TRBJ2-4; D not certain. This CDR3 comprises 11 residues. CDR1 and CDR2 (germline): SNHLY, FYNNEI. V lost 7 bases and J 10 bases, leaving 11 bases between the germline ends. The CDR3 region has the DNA TGTGCCAGCATGGCAGCCCAAATTCAGTACTTC. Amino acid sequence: CASMAAQIQYF.

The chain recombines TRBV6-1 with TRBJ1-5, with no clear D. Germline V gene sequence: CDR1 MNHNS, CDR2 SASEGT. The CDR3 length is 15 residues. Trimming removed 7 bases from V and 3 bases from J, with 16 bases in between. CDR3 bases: TGTGCCAGCACCCCCCGGTCATTACTCAATCAGCCCCAGCATTTT. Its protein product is CASTPRSLLNQPQHF.

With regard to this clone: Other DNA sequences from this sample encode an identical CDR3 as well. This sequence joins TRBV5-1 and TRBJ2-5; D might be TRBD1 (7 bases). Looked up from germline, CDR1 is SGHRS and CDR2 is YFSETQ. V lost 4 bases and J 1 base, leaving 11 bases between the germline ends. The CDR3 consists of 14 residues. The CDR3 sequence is CASSRGTAQETQYF. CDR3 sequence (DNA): TGCGCCAGCAGCCGCGGGACAGCCCAAGAGACCCAGTACTTC.

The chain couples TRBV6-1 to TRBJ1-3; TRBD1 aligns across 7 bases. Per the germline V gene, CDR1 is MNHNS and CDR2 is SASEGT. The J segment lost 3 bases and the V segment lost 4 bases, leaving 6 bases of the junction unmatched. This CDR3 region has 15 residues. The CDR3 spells CASSGGTVSGNTIYF. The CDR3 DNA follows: TGTGCCAGCAGTGGTGGGACAGTGAGTGGAAACACCATATATTTT.

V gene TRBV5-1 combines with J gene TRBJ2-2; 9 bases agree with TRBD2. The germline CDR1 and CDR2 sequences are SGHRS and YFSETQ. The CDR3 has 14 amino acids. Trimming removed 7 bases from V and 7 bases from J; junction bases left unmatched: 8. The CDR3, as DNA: TGCGCCAGCGCATGGACTAGCGCTTTCGGGGAGCTGTTTTTT. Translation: CASAWTSAFGELFF.

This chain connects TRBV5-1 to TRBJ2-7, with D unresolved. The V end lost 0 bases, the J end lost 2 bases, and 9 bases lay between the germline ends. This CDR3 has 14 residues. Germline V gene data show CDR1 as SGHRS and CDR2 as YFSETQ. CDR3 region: CASSLDPQTYEQYF. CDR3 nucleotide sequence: TGCGCCAGCAGCTTGGATCCGCAGACCTACGAGCAGTACTTC.

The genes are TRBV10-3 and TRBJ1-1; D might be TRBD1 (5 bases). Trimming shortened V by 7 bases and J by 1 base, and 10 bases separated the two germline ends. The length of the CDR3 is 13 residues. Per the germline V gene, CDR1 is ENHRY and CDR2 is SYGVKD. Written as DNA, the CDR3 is TGTGCCATCACAGGGACGGGGAACACTGAAGCTTTCTTT. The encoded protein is CAITGTGNTEAFF.

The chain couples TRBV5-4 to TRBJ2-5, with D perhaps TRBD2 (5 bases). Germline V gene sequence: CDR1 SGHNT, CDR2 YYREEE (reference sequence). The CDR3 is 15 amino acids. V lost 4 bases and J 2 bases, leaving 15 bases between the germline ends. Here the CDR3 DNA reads TGTGCCAGCAGCGCCCTGGGGAGAACTCAAGAGACCCAGTACTTC. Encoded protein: CASSALGRTQETQYF. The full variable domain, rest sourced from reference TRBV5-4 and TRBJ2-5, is ETGVTQSPTHLIKTRGQQVTLRCSSQSGHNTVSWYQQALGQGPQFIFQYYREEENGRGNFPPRFSGLQFPNYSSELNVNALELDDSALYLCASSALGRTQETQYFGPGTRLLVL.

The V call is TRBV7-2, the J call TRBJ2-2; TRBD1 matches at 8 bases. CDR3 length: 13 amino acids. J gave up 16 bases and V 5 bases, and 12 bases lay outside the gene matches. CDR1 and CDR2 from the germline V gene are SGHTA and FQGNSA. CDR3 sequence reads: CASSRDRLRGPFF. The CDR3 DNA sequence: TGTGCCAGCAGCCGAGACCGTCTCAGGGGGCCGTTTTTT.

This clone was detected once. CDR3 amino acids: CASSQAKQGATNEKLFF. CDR3 DNA sequence: TGCGCCAGCAGCCAAGCAAAACAGGGGGCGACTAATGAAAAACTGTTTTTT. This chain uses TRBV4-1 with TRBJ1-4; TRBD1 aligns across 9 bases. The CDR3 runs 17 residues. Germline V gene sequence: CDR1 MGHRA, CDR2 YSYEKL. The ends lost 1 base at V and 2 bases at J; junction bases unmatched: 5.

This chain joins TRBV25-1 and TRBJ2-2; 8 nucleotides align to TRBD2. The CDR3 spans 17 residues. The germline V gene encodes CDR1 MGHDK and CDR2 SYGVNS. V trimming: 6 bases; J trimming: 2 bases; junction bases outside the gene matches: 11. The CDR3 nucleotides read TGTGCCAGCAGCGCAACCACTAGCGGCCCTAACACCGGGGAGCTGTTTTTT. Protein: CASSATTSGPNTGELFF.

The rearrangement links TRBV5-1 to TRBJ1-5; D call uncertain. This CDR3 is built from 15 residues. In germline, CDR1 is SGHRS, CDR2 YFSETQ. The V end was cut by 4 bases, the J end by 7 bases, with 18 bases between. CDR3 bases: TGCGCCAGCAGCCCTGGGTCGAGGGATGGCCAGCCCCAGCATTTT. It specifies CASSPGSRDGQPQHF.

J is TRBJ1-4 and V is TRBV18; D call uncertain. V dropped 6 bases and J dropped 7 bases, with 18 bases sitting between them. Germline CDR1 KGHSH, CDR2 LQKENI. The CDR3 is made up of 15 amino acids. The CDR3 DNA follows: TGTGCCAGCTCCCCTCCCGGGGTCGGTGGTGAAAAACTGTTTTTT. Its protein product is CASSPPGVGGEKLFF.